A single sample is the source of the 8 T cell receptor beta chains below, sequenced in a study of blood T cell repertoires in COVID-19 (dated by TCRdb to about 2020). Library method: the immunoSEQ multiplex PCR assay. What TCRdb holds here is the immuneACCESS table cut down to in-frame rearrangements. Part of the clones is not present; checked against another copy, under half of the missing clones reflect an unresolved V gene, and the others are unexplained. Recorded for this sample are approximately 270,000 clones; approximately 86% of them occurred a single time. 0.87% of the sample goes to the ten largest clones. Sequences were obtained from peripheral blood. Every receptor here comes from a human donor with COVID-19, enrolled during active disease. The donor label of this sample is uncertain.

The rearrangement uses TRBV18 and TRBJ1-1; 8 bases are a match to TRBD1. Trimming took 3 bases from V and 4 from J; bases not matched to a gene: 7. CDR3 length: 15 amino acids. Germline CDR1 reads KGHSH; CDR2 reads LQKENI. The CDR3 DNA reads TGTGCCAGCTCACCCACAGGGGGGGAGGGCACTGAAGCTTTCTTT. Translated, it gives CASSPTGGEGTEAFF.

The chain carries TRBV28 and TRBJ1-2, with D maybe TRBD1 (5 bases). The germline gives CDR1 MDHEN, CDR2 SYDVKM. Trimming pared 2 bases from V and 4 bases from J, leaving 20 bases between. This CDR3 region has 17 residues. Here the CDR3 DNA reads TGTGCCAGCAGTTTAACGGGTGGGGATCGTAGGGGCTATGGCTACACCTTC. It specifies CASSLTGGDRRGYGYTF.

V usage is TRBV7-9 and J usage is TRBJ2-3, with D tentatively TRBD1 (6 bases). The CDR3 sequence is 15 residues long. The germline CDR1 and CDR2 sequences are SEHNR and FQNEAQ (reference sequence). The germline V and J ends were trimmed by 5 bases and 0 bases, with 12 bases remaining between them. The CDR3 region is CASSAVGQSTDTQYF. CDR3 bases: TGTGCCAGCAGCGCCGTAGGACAGAGCACAGATACGCAGTATTTT.

This chain joins TRBV11-2 and TRBJ2-5, with TRBD1 matching 9 bases. V lost 5 bases and J lost 5; bases outside the gene matches: 9. CDR1 and CDR2 from the germline V gene are SGHAT and FQNNGV. The CDR3 runs to 15 residues. CDR3: CASSPPGQGFETQYF. In nucleotides, the CDR3 is TGTGCCAGCAGCCCCCCCGGACAGGGGTTTGAGACCCAGTACTTC.

The gene calls are TRBV11-3 and TRBJ1-1, with D tentatively TRBD1 (5 bases). The CDR3 covers 15 residues. The germline V gene encodes CDR1 SGHNT and CDR2 YENEEA. Trimming stripped 1 base from V and 1 base from J, with 10 bases between. As DNA, the CDR3 is TGTGCCAGCAGCTTAGGGTCCAGGGAGAACACTGAAGCTTTCTTT. Protein: CASSLGSRENTEAFF.

The gene calls are TRBV5-1 and TRBJ2-7; no firm D call. Trimming took 1 base from V and 6 from J, leaving 11 bases between them. CDR1 and CDR2 from the germline V gene are SGHRS and YFSETQ. The CDR3 is 13 amino acids. The CDR3 spells CASSLYLVGEQYF. CDR3 bases: TGCGCCAGCAGCTTGTACTTGGTCGGCGAGCAGTACTTC. Variable domain in full (rest from reference TRBV5-1 and TRBJ2-7): KAGVTQTPRYLIKTRGQQVTLSCSPISGHRSVSWYQQTPGQGLQFLFEYFSETQRNKGNFPGRFSGRQFSNSRSEMNVSTLELGDSALYLCASSLYLVGEQYFGPGTRLTVT.

The chain combines TRBV18 with TRBJ2-5, with D possibly matching TRBD1 (6 bases). This CDR3 region has 13 residues. V was trimmed by 3 bases and J by 2 bases, leaving 7 bases between them. Germline loops: CDR1 KGHSH, CDR2 LQKENI. The CDR3 loop is CASSPGQQETQYF. The CDR3 DNA is TGTGCCAGCTCACCCGGACAGCAAGAGACCCAGTACTTC.

This clone was counted between two and nine times. The V gene is TRBV28, the J gene TRBJ1-5; possible D gene TRBD1, 6 bases. V was trimmed by 2 bases and J by 7 bases, leaving 15 bases between them. Germline CDR1 MDHEN, CDR2 SYDVKM. This CDR3 is built from 15 residues. CDR3 sequence reads: CASSLPQQGKQPQHF. CDR3 nucleotide sequence: TGTGCCAGCAGTTTACCCCAACAGGGTAAGCAGCCCCAGCATTTT. Full variable domain (missing parts from reference TRBV28 and TRBJ1-5): DVKVTQSSRYLVKRTGEKVFLECVQDMDHENMFWYRQDPGLGLRLIYFSYDVKMKEKGDIPEGYSVSREKKERFSLILESASTNQTSMYLCASSLPQQGKQPQHFGDGTRLSIL.